This T cell receptor (beta chain) was profiled in a study of cytomegalovirus exposure and HLA in healthy donors. For the study at large: Early released data had about 80 million unique TCRs, all coming from HLA-typed donors. Study findings and constraints: Rates of TCR association differed by HLA locus in a later analysis, with DRB1 highest and HLA-C lowest. More than 15,000 TCR beta sequences were associated with HLA alleles at 0.05 false discovery rate in a later analysis. The study recorded 150 to 200 TCR beta chains that were cytomegalovirus-associated.

This clone has more than one count but fewer than ten. The antigen is undetermined. Primers for the PCR totalled 60 Vbeta and 13 Jbeta. Assay: immunoSEQ multiplex PCR; the TCRdb copy retains only in-frame clones and omits some. The sample holds about 160,000 clones; roughly 82% are singletons and the top ten take about 11%. The sequence came from a middle-aged man in good health and CMV-seropositive. The sequencing input was PBMCs.

The CDR3 region is CASSLGLGRHSSYNEQFF. The DNA of the CDR3 is TGTGCCAGCAGCTTAGGTCTTGGAAGGCACAGCTCCTACAATGAGCAGTTCTTC. The rearrangement joins TRBV7-9 to TRBJ2-1; D unresolved. V was cut by 1 base and J by 0 bases, with 16 bases left in between. This CDR3 is 18 amino acids long. Per the germline V gene, CDR1 is SEHNR and CDR2 is FQNEAQ (reference sequence).